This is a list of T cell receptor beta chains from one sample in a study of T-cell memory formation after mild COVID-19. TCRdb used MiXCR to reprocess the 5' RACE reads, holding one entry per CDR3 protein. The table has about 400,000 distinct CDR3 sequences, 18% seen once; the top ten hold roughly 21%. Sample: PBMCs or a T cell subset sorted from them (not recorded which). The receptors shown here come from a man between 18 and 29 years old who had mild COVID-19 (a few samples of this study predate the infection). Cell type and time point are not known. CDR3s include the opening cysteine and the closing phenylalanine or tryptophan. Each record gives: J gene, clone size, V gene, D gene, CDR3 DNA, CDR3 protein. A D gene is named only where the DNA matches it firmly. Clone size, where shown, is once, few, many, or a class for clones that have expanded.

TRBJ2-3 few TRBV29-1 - TGCAGCGTTGAACTTACAAGCCTCAGCACAGATACGCAGTATTTT CSVELTSLSTDTQYF
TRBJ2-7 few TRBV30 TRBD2 TGTGCCGGGGAGCGGGGGCGCGACGAGCAGTACTTC CAGERGRDEQYF
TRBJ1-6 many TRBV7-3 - TGTGCCAGCGCTGGGGACTATAATTCACCCCTCCACTTT CASAGDYNSPLHF
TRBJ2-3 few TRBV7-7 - TGTGCCAGCAGCTTAGCGGGGGGGCTTGGAGATACGCAGTATTTT CASSLAGGLGDTQYF
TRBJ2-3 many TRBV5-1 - TGCGCCAGCCGTTACACAGATACGCAGTATTTT CASRYTDTQYF
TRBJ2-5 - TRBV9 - TGTGCCAGCAGCAAAGGAGGGGGGGCTACTATGCCACAAGAGACCCAGTACTTC CASSKGGGATMPQETQYF
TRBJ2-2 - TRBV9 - TGTGCCAGCAGCGTGTGGCAAGACACCGGGGAGCTGTTTTTT CASSVWQDTGELFF
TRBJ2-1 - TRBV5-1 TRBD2 TGCGCCAGCAGTAACACGGGGGGGCAATACAATGAGCAGTTCTTC CASSNTGGQYNEQFF
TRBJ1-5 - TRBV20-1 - TGCAGTGCTAGACGAAGGGGCTTTAGCAATCAGCCCCAGCATTTT CSARRRGFSNQPQHF
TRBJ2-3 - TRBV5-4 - TGTGCCAGCAGCCACCGCGATGTTGGCACAGATACGCAGTATTTT CASSHRDVGTDTQYF
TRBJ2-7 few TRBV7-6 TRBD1 TGTGCCAGCAGCGTAGGACAGGCCAAGCAGTACTTC CASSVGQAKQYF
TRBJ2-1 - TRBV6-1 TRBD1 TGTGCCAGCAGGCGGACAGGGGTCAATGAGCAGTTCTTC CASRRTGVNEQFF
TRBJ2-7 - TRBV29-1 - TGCAGCGTTGTGGGGAATCTGGAATACGAGCAGTACTTC CSVVGNLEYEQYF
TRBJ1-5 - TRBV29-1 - TGCAGCGTTTCGGGCGTTGGCGGAGGCAATCAGCCCCAGCATTTT CSVSGVGGGNQPQHF
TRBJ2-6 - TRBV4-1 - TGCGCCAGCAGCCAAGATACGAGTCCTGGGGCCAACGTCCTGACTTTC CASSQDTSPGANVLTF
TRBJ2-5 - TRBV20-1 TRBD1 TGCAGTGCCCCACTGGGGACAGGGCAAGAGACCCAGTACTTC CSAPLGTGQETQYF
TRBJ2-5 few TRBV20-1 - TGCAGTGCTAGTTGGGCGGTGTACCAAGAGACCCAGTACTTC CSASWAVYQETQYF
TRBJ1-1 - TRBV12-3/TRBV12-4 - TGTGCCAGCAGTTTCCAGCGCGGGTTTATGAACACTGAAGCTTTCTTT CASSFQRGFMNTEAFF
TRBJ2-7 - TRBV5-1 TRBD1 TGCGCCAGCAGCTTGGGGGTGACAGGGGCCGAGCAGTACTTC CASSLGVTGAEQYF
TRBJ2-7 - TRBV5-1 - TGCGCCAGCAGCTGGGGGGATGACAGGATCTCCTACGAGCAGTACTTC CASSWGDDRISYEQYF
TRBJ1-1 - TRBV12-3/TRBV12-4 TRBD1 TGTGCCAGCAGTTTGCGTACAGGGGGGAACACTGAAGCTTTCTTT CASSLRTGGNTEAFF
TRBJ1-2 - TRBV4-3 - TGCGCCAGCAGCCAAGATCCCACGCAGGCTAACTATGGCTACACCTTC CASSQDPTQANYGYTF
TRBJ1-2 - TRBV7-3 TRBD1 TGTGCCAGCAGCGTTGACAGGGGGAATGGCTACACCTTC CASSVDRGNGYTF
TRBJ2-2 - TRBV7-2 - TGTGCCAGCAATTTTCAGGGACCCCCGAACACCGGGGAGCTGTTTTTT CASNFQGPPNTGELFF
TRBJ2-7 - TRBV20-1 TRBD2 TGCAGTGCTAGAGATCAAGCGGGGGGCCTCTACGAGCAGTACTTC CSARDQAGGLYEQYF
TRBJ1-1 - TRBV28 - TGTGCCAGCAGTTTATGGTTCCCACGGACGAACACTGAAGCTTTCTTT CASSLWFPRTNTEAFF